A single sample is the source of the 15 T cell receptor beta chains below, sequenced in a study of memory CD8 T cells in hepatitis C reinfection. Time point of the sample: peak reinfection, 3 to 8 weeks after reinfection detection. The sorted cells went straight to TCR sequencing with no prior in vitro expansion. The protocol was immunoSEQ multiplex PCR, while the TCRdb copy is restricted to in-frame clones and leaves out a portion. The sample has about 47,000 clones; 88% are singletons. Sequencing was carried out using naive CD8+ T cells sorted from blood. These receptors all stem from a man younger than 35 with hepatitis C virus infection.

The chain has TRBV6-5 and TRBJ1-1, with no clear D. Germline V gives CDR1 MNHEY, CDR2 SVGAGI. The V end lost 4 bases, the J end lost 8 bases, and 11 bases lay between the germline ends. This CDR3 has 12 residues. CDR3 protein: CASSSVPTEAFF. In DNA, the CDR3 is TGTGCCAGCAGTTCCGTGCCGACAGAAGCTTTCTTT.

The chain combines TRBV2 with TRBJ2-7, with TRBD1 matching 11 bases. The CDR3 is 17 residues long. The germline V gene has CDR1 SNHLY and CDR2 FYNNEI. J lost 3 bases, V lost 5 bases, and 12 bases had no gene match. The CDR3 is CASSFLISGTGGYEQYF. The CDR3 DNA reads TGTGCCAGCAGTTTCCTCATCTCCGGGACAGGGGGCTACGAGCAGTACTTC.

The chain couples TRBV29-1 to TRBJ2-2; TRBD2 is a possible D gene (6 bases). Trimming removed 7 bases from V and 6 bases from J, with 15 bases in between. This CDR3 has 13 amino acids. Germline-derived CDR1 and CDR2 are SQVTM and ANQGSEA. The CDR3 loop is CSGRDFLSGELFF. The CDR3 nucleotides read TGCAGCGGGCGGGATTTCTTGTCCGGGGAGCTGTTTTTT.

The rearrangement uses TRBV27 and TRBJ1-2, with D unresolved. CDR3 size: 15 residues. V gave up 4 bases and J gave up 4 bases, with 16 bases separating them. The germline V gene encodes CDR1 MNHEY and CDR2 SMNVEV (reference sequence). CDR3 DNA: TGTGCCAGCAGTTCCTCAGGTGCCACTCTCTATGGCTACACCTTC. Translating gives CASSSSGATLYGYTF.

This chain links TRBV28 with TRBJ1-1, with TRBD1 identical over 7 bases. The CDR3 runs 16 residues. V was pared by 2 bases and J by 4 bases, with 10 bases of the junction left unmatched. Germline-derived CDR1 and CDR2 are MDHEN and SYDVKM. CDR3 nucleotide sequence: TGTGCCAGCAGTTTAGTACAGGGGAGTGGTCGCACTGAAGCTTTCTTT. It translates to CASSLVQGSGRTEAFF.

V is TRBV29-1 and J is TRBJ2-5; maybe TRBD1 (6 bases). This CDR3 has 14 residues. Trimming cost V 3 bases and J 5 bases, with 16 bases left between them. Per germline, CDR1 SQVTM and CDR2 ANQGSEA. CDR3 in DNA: TGCAGCGTTGAGTGGACAGAGGGAAGGGAGACCCAGTACTTC. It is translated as CSVEWTEGRETQYF.

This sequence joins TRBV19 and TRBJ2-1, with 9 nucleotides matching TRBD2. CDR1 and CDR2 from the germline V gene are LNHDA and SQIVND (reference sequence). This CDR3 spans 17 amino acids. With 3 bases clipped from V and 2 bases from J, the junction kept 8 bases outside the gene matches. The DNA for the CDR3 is TGTGCCAGTAGTATTCAGGCGGGGGGGCGTACCTACAATGAGCAGTTCTTC. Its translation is CASSIQAGGRTYNEQFF.

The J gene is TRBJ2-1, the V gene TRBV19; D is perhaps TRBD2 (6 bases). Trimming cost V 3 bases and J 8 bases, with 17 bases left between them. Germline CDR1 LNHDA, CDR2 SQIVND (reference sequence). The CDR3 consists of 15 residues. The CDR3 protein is CASSISWNSGYEQFF. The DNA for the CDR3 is TGTGCCAGTAGTATTTCCTGGAATAGCGGCTATGAGCAGTTCTTC.

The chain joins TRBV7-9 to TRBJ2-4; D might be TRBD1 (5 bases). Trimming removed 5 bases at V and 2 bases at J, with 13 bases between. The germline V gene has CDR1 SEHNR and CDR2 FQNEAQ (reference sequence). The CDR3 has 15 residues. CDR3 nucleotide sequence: TGTGCCAGCAGCCCCCCTTGGGGCACCAAAAACATTCAGTACTTC. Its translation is CASSPPWGTKNIQYF.

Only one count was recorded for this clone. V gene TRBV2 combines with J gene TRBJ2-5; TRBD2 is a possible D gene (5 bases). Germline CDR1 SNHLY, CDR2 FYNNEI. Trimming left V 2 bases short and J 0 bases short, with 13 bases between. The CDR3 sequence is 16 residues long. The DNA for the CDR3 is TGTGCCAGCAGTGAAACGGGGAGCGCTAACCAAGAGACCCAGTACTTC. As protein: CASSETGSANQETQYF.

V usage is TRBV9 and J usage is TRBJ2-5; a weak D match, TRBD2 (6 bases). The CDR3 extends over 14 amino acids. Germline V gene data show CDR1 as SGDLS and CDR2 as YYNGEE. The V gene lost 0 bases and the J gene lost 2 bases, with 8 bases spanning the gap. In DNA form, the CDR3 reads TGTGCCAGCAGCGTAGCGGGGACTCAAGAGACCCAGTACTTC. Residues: CASSVAGTQETQYF.

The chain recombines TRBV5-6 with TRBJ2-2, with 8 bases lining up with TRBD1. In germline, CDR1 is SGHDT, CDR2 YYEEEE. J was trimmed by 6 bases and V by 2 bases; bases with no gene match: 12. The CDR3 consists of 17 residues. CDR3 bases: TGTGCCAGCAGCTTACGACCAGGACAGGGTGGCTCCGGGGAGCTGTTTTTT. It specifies CASSLRPGQGGSGELFF.

CDR3 amino acids: CASSTYNEQFF. The CDR3 DNA follows: TGTGCCAGTAGTACATACAATGAGCAGTTCTTC. The chain carries TRBV19 and TRBJ2-1; D is uncertain. The CDR3 loop spans 11 amino acids. V lost 4 bases, J lost 4 bases, and 2 bases lay in between. Germline V gene lookup returns CDR1 LNHDA and CDR2 SQIVND (reference sequence). Full variable domain (missing parts from reference TRBV19 and TRBJ2-1): DGGITQSPKYLFRKEGQNVTLSCEQNLNHDAMYWYRQDPGQGLRLIYYSQIVNDFQKGDIAEGYSVSREKKESFPLTVTSAQKNPTAFYLCASSTYNEQFFGPGTRLTVL.

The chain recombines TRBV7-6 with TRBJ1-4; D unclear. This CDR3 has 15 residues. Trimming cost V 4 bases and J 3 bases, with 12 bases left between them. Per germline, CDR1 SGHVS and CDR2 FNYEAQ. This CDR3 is CASSSLGVANEKLFF. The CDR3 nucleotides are TGTGCCAGCAGCTCCCTCGGGGTGGCTAATGAAAAACTGTTTTTT. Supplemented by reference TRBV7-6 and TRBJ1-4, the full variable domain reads GAGVSQSPRYKVTKRGQDVALRCDPISGHVSLYWYRQALGQGPEFLTYFNYEAQQDKSGLPNDRFSAERPEGSISTLTIQRTEQRDSAMYRCASSSLGVANEKLFFGSGTQLSVL.

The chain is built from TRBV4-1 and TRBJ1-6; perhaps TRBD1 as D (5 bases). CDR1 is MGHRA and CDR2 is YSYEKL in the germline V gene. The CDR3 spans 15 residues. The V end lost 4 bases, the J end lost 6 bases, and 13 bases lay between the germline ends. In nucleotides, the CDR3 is TGCGCCAGCAGCCCCGTGGCAGGGCCTAATTCACCCCTCCACTTT. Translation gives CASSPVAGPNSPLHF.